These 24 T cell receptor beta chains came from one sample sequenced in a study of blood T cell repertoires in COVID-19. Data came from immunoSEQ multiplex PCR; TCRdb stores just in-frame clones and leaves some out. The sample carries 25,000 to 30,000 clones, roughly 90% recorded once. Material: peripheral blood. These receptors were taken from a human donor in a cohort sampled during active COVID-19.

This clone was counted a single time. The CDR3, as DNA: TGTGCCAGCAGATATGGGGGCCTGAACACTGAAGCTTTCTTT. Its translation is CASRYGGLNTEAFF. The gene calls are TRBV2 and TRBJ1-1; D possibly corresponds to TRBD1 (6 bases). Per germline, CDR1 SNHLY and CDR2 FYNNEI. The CDR3 spans 14 residues. V lost 6 bases and J 0 bases, leaving 11 bases between the germline ends.

V is TRBV6-5 and J is TRBJ1-5; D perhaps matches TRBD1 (5 bases). The germline CDR1 and CDR2 sequences are MNHEY and SVGAGI. The ends were cut back, 2 bases at V and 2 bases at J, with 10 bases in the middle. This CDR3 has 15 amino acids. CDR3 nucleotides: TGTGCCAGCAGTTACGGTCTACAGGGCAATCAGCCCCAGCATTTT. Translated, it gives CASSYGLQGNQPQHF.

J is TRBJ2-3 and V is TRBV9; possible D gene TRBD2, 6 bases. This CDR3 comprises 15 residues. Per germline, CDR1 SGDLS and CDR2 YYNGEE. V was clipped by 4 bases and J by 1 base, with 13 bases between them. The CDR3 sequence is CASSIAGGRTDTQYF. The CDR3 DNA reads TGTGCCAGCAGCATCGCCGGGGGACGCACAGATACGCAGTATTTT.

V and J are TRBV7-3 and TRBJ2-3; 12 bases align to TRBD2. After removal of 6 bases from V and 4 bases from J, the junction contained 11 bases not matched to a gene. Germline V CDR1 and CDR2: SGHTA, FQGTGA. This CDR3 is 17 amino acids long. The CDR3 coding sequence is TGTGCCAGCAGTCAAACCCTGACTAGCGGGGGTTCAGATACGCAGTATTTT. It is translated as CASSQTLTSGGSDTQYF.

The chain combines TRBV28 with TRBJ1-2; D call uncertain. Trimming pared 3 bases from V and 8 bases from J, leaving 13 bases between. The CDR3 is 13 amino acids. Looked up from germline, CDR1 is MDHEN and CDR2 is SYDVKM. The CDR3: CASSFGQAWGYTF. DNA of the CDR3: TGTGCCAGCAGTTTTGGGCAGGCCTGGGGCTACACCTTC.

The chain links TRBV7-9 to TRBJ2-2; the D is unclear. Germline-derived CDR1 and CDR2 are SEHNR and FQNEAQ (reference sequence). There are 13 residues in the CDR3. Trimming took 4 bases from V and 2 from J, leaving 5 bases between them. CDR3: CASSSLNTGELFF. The CDR3 DNA reads as TGTGCCAGCAGCTCCCTCAACACCGGGGAGCTGTTTTTT.

The chain uses TRBV10-3 and TRBJ2-6; 7 bases map to TRBD2. Germline trimming cut 3 bases from V and 0 bases from J; bases unmatched to any gene: 8. CDR1 ENHRY and CDR2 SYGVKD come from the germline V gene. CDR3 length: 18 amino acids. This CDR3 reads CAISDGRAGSSGANVLTF. CDR3 coding DNA: TGTGCCATCAGTGACGGAAGAGCGGGGAGCTCTGGGGCCAACGTCCTGACTTTC.

The chain carries TRBV7-2 and TRBJ2-5; 7 bases align to TRBD2. The CDR3 has 13 residues. Per germline, CDR1 SGHTA and CDR2 FQGNSA. The V segment lost 1 base and the J segment 7 bases; nucleotides outside the gene matches: 3. CDR3 DNA sequence: TGTGCCAGCAGCTTAGGGGGGGGGTTGACCCAGTACTTC. Translating gives CASSLGGGLTQYF.

The table lists this clone with a count of one. V is TRBV6-5 and J is TRBJ2-3, with D perhaps TRBD1 (6 bases). There are 15 residues in the CDR3. Between the trimmed V and J ends, which lost 4 bases and 1 base, there was a span of 12 bases. CDR1 is MNHEY and CDR2 is SVGAGI in the germline V gene. CDR3 amino acids: CASSSRWTGTDTQYF. CDR3 in DNA: TGTGCCAGCAGTTCCAGGTGGACAGGCACAGATACGCAGTATTTT.

The chain has TRBV9 and TRBJ2-5; tentative D call: TRBD2 (5 bases). CDR3 length equals 14 residues. Germline V gene data show CDR1 as SGDLS and CDR2 as YYNGEE. The V and J ends lost 1 base and 4 bases respectively, with 11 bases between them. The CDR3 reads CASSVTSAGETQYF. DNA of the CDR3: TGTGCCAGCAGCGTAACGTCGGCGGGAGAGACCCAGTACTTC.

CDR3 sequence (DNA): TGTGCCAGCAGCCCGTTAGAGGACAGGGGAAACACCATATATTTT. Translated: CASSPLEDRGNTIYF. The rearrangement links TRBV9 to TRBJ1-3, with TRBD1 matching over 7 bases. This CDR3 contains 15 residues. The V gene end was trimmed by 4 bases and the J gene end by 4 bases; junction bases not matched to a gene: 8. CDR1 and CDR2 from the germline V gene are SGDLS and YYNGEE.

The CDR3, as DNA: TGTGCCAGCAGCCCCCGGGCGGGGGGGCGAGAGACCCAGTACTTC. Its protein is CASSPRAGGRETQYF. The chain uses TRBV7-2 and TRBJ2-5; 9 bases agree with TRBD2. This CDR3 has 15 residues. Germline V CDR1 and CDR2: SGHTA, FQGNSA. With V trimmed by 5 bases and J by 4 bases, 8 bases remained unmatched.

This clone showed up just once. The chain combines TRBV5-4 with TRBJ2-2, with D maybe TRBD1 (6 bases). The V gene lost 4 bases and the J gene lost 0 bases, with 13 bases spanning the gap. Germline V gene data show CDR1 as SGHNT and CDR2 as YYREEE (reference sequence). CDR3 length: 16 residues. The DNA for the CDR3 is TGTGCCAGCAGCCCGCCGGGACACGCGAACACCGGGGAGCTGTTTTTT. This encodes CASSPPGHANTGELFF. Full variable domain (rest looked up from reference TRBV5-4 and TRBJ2-2): ETGVTQSPTHLIKTRGQQVTLRCSSQSGHNTVSWYQQALGQGPQFIFQYYREEENGRGNFPPRFSGLQFPNYSSELNVNALELDDSALYLCASSPPGHANTGELFFGEGSRLTVL.

The rearrangement uses TRBV5-5 and TRBJ2-3, with D unresolved. The CDR3 has 16 amino acids. Trimming cost V 0 bases and J 0 bases, with 11 bases left between them. Germline lookup yields CDR1 SGHKS and CDR2 YYEKEE (reference sequence). This chain's CDR3 is CASSLGHAASTDTQYF. The CDR3 nucleotides read TGTGCCAGCAGCTTGGGTCACGCGGCCAGCACAGATACGCAGTATTTT.

The V gene is TRBV5-4, the J gene TRBJ1-4; possible D gene TRBD1, 6 bases. CDR1 and CDR2 (germline): SGHNT, YYREEE (reference sequence). The CDR3 runs 14 residues. Trimming shortened V by 4 bases and J by 5 bases, and 12 bases separated the two germline ends. The CDR3 is CASSPGGLNEKLFF. CDR3 DNA sequence: TGTGCCAGCAGCCCGGGGGGCCTGAATGAAAAACTGTTTTTT.

The chain employs TRBV4-1 and TRBJ2-5, with 11 bases aligning to TRBD2. The end of the DNA is better explained by TRBJ2-7, so the J call may be wrong. CDR1 is MGHRA, CDR2 YSYEKL, per germline. This CDR3 has 15 amino acids. CDR3 DNA sequence: TGCGCCAGCAGCCAAACGACTAGCGGGGCCTACGAGCAGTACTTC. Its translation is CASSQTTSGAYEQYF.

The chain employs TRBV24-1 and TRBJ1-1; 11 bases match TRBD1. Trimming took 7 bases from V and 3 from J; bases not matched to a gene: 6. Germline assignment: CDR1 KGHDR and CDR2 SFDVKD. The CDR3 has 15 amino acids. CDR3 sequence reads: CATSPGQGADTEAFF. DNA of the CDR3: TGTGCCACCAGCCCAGGACAGGGGGCAGACACTGAAGCTTTCTTT.

This chain uses TRBV12-3 or TRBV12-4 with TRBJ1-2, with 7 bases fitting TRBD1. With 3 bases clipped from V and 7 bases from J, the junction kept 5 bases outside the gene matches. The CDR3 is 13 amino acids. CDR3 in amino acids: CASSFNQGGGYTF. CDR3 DNA: TGTGCCAGCAGTTTCAACCAGGGGGGTGGCTACACCTTC.

V usage is TRBV5-1 and J usage is TRBJ2-2; 10 bases align to TRBD1. CDR3 length: 17 residues. V was clipped by 2 bases and J by 1 base; unmatched bases: 5. The germline V gene has CDR1 SGHRS and CDR2 YFSETQ. For the CDR3, the DNA is TGCGCCAGCAGCTTCAGAAGGGACAGGGGGAACACCGGGGAGCTGTTTTTT. Its translation: CASSFRRDRGNTGELFF.

The gene calls are TRBV18 and TRBJ1-2; D perhaps matches TRBD1 (6 bases). Germline CDR1 KGHSH, CDR2 LQKENI. The CDR3 is 13 amino acids. V was shortened by 3 bases and J by 3 bases, with 8 bases between the two germline ends. The CDR3 DNA reads TGTGCCAGCTCACCCGACAGGTACTATGGCTACACCTTC. It yields the protein CASSPDRYYGYTF.

The rearrangement links TRBV7-2 to TRBJ1-5; D uncertain. V lost 1 base to trimming and J lost 7 bases, with 11 bases between them. The CDR3 totals 14 residues. Germline assignment: CDR1 SGHTA and CDR2 FQGNSA. CDR3 amino acids: CASSLVPGGQPQHF. The CDR3 nucleotides are TGTGCCAGCAGCTTAGTTCCGGGTGGCCAGCCCCAGCATTTT. Filled out from reference TRBV7-2 and TRBJ1-5, the complete variable domain reads GAGVSQSPSNKVTEKGKDVELRCDPISGHTALYWYRQSLGQGLEFLIYFQGNSAPDKSGLPSDRFSAERTGGSVSTLTIQRTQQEDSAVYLCASSLVPGGQPQHFGDGTRLSIL.

This clone was counted only a few times. The V and J genes are TRBV7-9 and TRBJ1-3; tentative D call: TRBD1 (6 bases). Trimming cost V 6 bases and J 1 base, with 13 bases left between them. This CDR3 comprises 15 residues. CDR1 and CDR2 (germline): SEHNR, FQNEAQ (reference sequence). The CDR3 protein is CASRPQGASGNTIYF. DNA of the CDR3: TGTGCCAGCAGACCACAGGGTGCATCTGGAAACACCATATATTTT.

J is TRBJ2-3 and V is TRBV6-2 or TRBV6-3, with 10 bases matching TRBD2. The CDR3 spans 20 residues. Looked up from germline, CDR1 is MNHEY and CDR2 is SVGEGT. The V and J ends lost 2 bases and 4 bases, in that order; junction bases with no gene match: 18. CDR3 loop: CASSYPSIANSGGRADTQYF. The DNA for the CDR3 is TGTGCCAGCAGTTACCCATCGATTGCAAATAGCGGGGGGAGGGCAGATACGCAGTATTTT.

V usage is TRBV14 and J usage is TRBJ1-1; D gene unclear. In germline, CDR1 is SGHDN, CDR2 FVKESK. The CDR3 loop spans 14 amino acids. Trimming pared 0 bases from V and 10 bases from J, leaving 15 bases between. CDR3 nucleotide sequence: TGTGCCAGCAGCCAAGAATCGGGTAGGTCGGGAGCTTTCTTT. This gives the protein CASSQESGRSGAFF. Full variable domain (outside the CDR3, taken from reference TRBV14 and TRBJ1-1): EAGVTQFPSHSVIEKGQTVTLRCDPISGHDNLYWYRRVMGKEIKFLLHFVKESKQDESGMPNNRFLAERTGGTYSTLKVQPAELEDSGVYFCASSQESGRSGAFFGQGTRLTVV.